Below are 24 T cell receptor beta chains sequenced from a single sample in a study of Tregs in tolerant kidney transplant recipients. TCRdb's copy holds only in-frame clones and misses some; the assay was immunoSEQ multiplex PCR. This repertoire includes roughly 50,000 clones. The sample was CD4+ T cells from blood, taken before the transplant. The receptors here all came from a human donor who received a combined kidney and bone marrow transplant.

About this clone: The read terminates 3 residues before the CDR3 end, so the remaining end is supplied by the germline J gene. This chain uses TRBV6-2 or TRBV6-3 with TRBJ2-3; 11 nucleotides line up with TRBD1. The CDR3 is made up of 16 amino acids. Looked up from germline, CDR1 is MNHEY and CDR2 is SVGEGT. V dropped 4 bases and J dropped 4; count of bases not matched to a gene: 7. CDR3 region: CASSSRTGGVADTQYF. The DNA read from the CDR3 is TGTGCCAGCAGTTCCCGGACAGGGGGCGTCGCAGATACG.

A note on this clone: The DNA ends 3 residues before the CDR3 does, and the rest of the CDR3 is filled in from the germline J gene. The chain employs TRBV7-9 and TRBJ2-7, with 7 bases fitting TRBD2. This CDR3 is 13 amino acids long. V was clipped by 8 bases and J by 2 bases; unmatched bases: 6. Germline CDR1 and CDR2: SEHNR and FQNEAQ (reference sequence). The CDR3 protein is CASVSSGAYEQYF. Incomplete CDR3 DNA: TGTGCCAGCGTTTCTAGCGGCGCCTACGAG. Based on the CDR3 plus reference TRBV7-9 and TRBJ2-7, the full variable domain is DTGVSQNPRHKITKRGQNVTFRCDPISEHNRLYWYRQTLGQGPEFLTYFQNEAQLEKSRLLSDRFSAERPKGSFSTLEIQRTEQGDSAMYLCASVSSGAYEQYFGPGTRLTVT.

As to this clone: The CDR3 end is not reached by the read, which stops 3 residues before it; the germline J gene fills it in. The chain uses TRBV5-1 and TRBJ1-2, with TRBD1 matching over 7 bases. The CDR3 runs to 14 residues. Germline loops: CDR1 SGHRS, CDR2 YFSETQ. J lost 5 bases, V lost 0 bases, and 4 bases had no gene match. The CDR3 loop reads CASSLAGTAYGYTF. Partial CDR3 DNA: TGCGCCAGCAGCTTGGCCGGGACAGCTTATGGC.

The part of the CDR3 DNA that was read is TGTGCCAGCTCACCACGTCAGTACCAAGAGACC. Its protein is CASSPRQYQET. The CDR3 as a whole reads CASSPRQYQETQYF. This rearrangement joins TRBV18 to TRBJ2-5; no clear D. The read halts 3 residues ahead of the CDR3 end, with the missing end drawn from the germline J gene. This CDR3 spans 14 amino acids. Trimming removed 1 base at V and 0 bases at J, with 6 bases between. Per germline, CDR1 KGHSH and CDR2 LQKENI.

As to this clone: The read is 3 residues too short to cover the CDR3 end, so that end is filled in from the germline J gene. The genes are TRBV30 and TRBJ1-5, with 8 bases matching TRBD1. CDR3 length: 16 residues. Unmatched junction bases numbered 8, after V lost 3 bases and J lost 1 base. The germline V gene encodes CDR1 GTSNPN and CDR2 SVGIG (reference sequence). CDR3 sequence reads: CAWSRAGGQSNQPQHF. CDR3 DNA, as far as it was read: TGTGCCTGGAGCCGGGCAGGGGGCCAGAGCAATCAGCCC.

Details on this clone: The missing CDR3 end, 3 residues past where the read stops, is filled in from the germline J gene. This rearrangement joins TRBV7-2 to TRBJ2-3; a weak D match, TRBD2 (6 bases). The V gene's germline CDR1 is SGHTA and CDR2 FQGNSA. The germline V and J ends were trimmed by 5 bases and 6 bases, with 6 bases remaining between them. This CDR3 has 11 residues. CDR3 DNA (partial): TGTGCCAGCAGCCGGGGGGATACG. It yields the protein CASSRGDT. From start to end, the CDR3 is CASSRGDTQYF.

As to this clone: The read ends 3 residues before the CDR3 terminus; that terminus is restored from the germline J gene. The chain couples TRBV5-5 to TRBJ1-5; TRBD1 matches 11 bases. The CDR3 runs to 15 residues. V lost 4 bases and J lost 5; bases outside the gene matches: 5. Germline V gene data show CDR1 as SGHKS and CDR2 as YYEKEE (reference sequence). Incomplete CDR3 DNA: TGTGCCAGCAGCAGGACAGGGGGCGCGGATCAGCCC. It codes for CASSRTGGADQP. The CDR3 as a whole reads CASSRTGGADQPQHF.

Turning to this clone: The read terminates 3 residues before the CDR3 end, so the remaining end is supplied by the germline J gene. The chain uses TRBV2 and TRBJ2-1, with TRBD2 matching 9 bases. Losses at the gene ends were 9 bases for V and 9 bases for J; bases not matched to a gene: 15. From germline, CDR1 is SNHLY and CDR2 FYNNEI. The CDR3 is 15 residues long. The CDR3 spells CASLTSGKGRVEQFF. The sequenced CDR3 bases are TGTGCCAGTCTGACTAGCGGAAAGGGACGTGTTGAG. The complete variable domain, with remaining parts taken from reference TRBV2 and TRBJ2-1, reads EPEVTQTPSHQVTQMGQEVILRCVPISNHLYFYWYRQILGQKVEFLVSFYNNEISEKSEIFDDQFSVERPDGSNFTLKIRSTKLEDSAMYFCASLTSGKGRVEQFFGPGTRLTVL.

With regard to this clone: The read ends 3 residues early relative to the CDR3; the germline J gene fills the gap. V gene TRBV7-6 combines with J gene TRBJ2-7; TRBD1 aligns across 7 bases. Germline loops: CDR1 SGHVS, CDR2 FNYEAQ. This CDR3 spans 15 amino acids. Losses at the gene ends were 5 bases for V and 2 bases for J; bases not matched to a gene: 9. The CDR3 spells CASSPEGAPTYEQYF. CDR3 DNA (partial): TGTGCCAGCAGCCCCGAGGGGGCGCCGACCTACGAG. Complete variable domain (other parts from reference TRBV7-6 and TRBJ2-7): GAGVSQSPRYKVTKRGQDVALRCDPISGHVSLYWYRQALGQGPEFLTYFNYEAQQDKSGLPNDRFSAERPEGSISTLTIQRTEQRDSAMYRCASSPEGAPTYEQYFGPGTRLTVT.

In the case of this clone: The read terminates 3 residues ahead of where the CDR3 ends, so the germline J gene completes it. The gene calls are TRBV7-6 and TRBJ2-5; possible D gene TRBD1, 6 bases. The CDR3 length is 14 residues. V was pared by 4 bases and J by 1 base, with 10 bases between. Germline V lookup: CDR1 SGHVS, CDR2 FNYEAQ. The CDR3 reads CASSSGQPQETQYF. Partial CDR3 DNA: TGTGCCAGCAGCTCCGGACAGCCCCAAGAGACC.

A note on this clone: The CDR3 goes on 3 residues after the read ends, and that part is filled in from the germline J gene. The rearrangement uses TRBV30 and TRBJ1-2; possibly TRBD1 for D (6 bases). Germline loops: CDR1 GTSNPN, CDR2 SVGIG (reference sequence). There are 12 residues in the CDR3. V lost 6 bases and J lost 3, with 11 bases in between. This chain's CDR3 is CACQGYDYGYTF. The CDR3 DNA, read in part, is TGTGCCTGCCAGGGGTATGACTATGGC. Looking up the rest from reference TRBV30 and TRBJ1-2 gives the full variable domain: SQTIHQWPATLVQPVGSPLSLECTVEGTSNPNLYWYRQAAGRGLQLLFYSVGIGQISSEVPQNLSASRPQDRQFILSSKKLLLSDSGFYLCACQGYDYGYTFGSGTRLTVV.

With respect to this clone: The missing CDR3 end, 3 residues past where the read stops, is filled in from the germline J gene. The chain joins TRBV5-5 to TRBJ1-6; the D gene is possibly TRBD1 (6 bases). CDR3 size: 14 residues. The germline V and J ends were trimmed by 3 bases and 6 bases, with 10 bases remaining between them. Germline CDR1 SGHKS, CDR2 YYEKEE (reference sequence). The CDR3 sequence: CASSSDSTNSPLHF. Partial CDR3 DNA: TGTGCCAGCAGCTCGGACAGCACTAATTCACCC.

A word on this clone: Sequencing ends 3 residues short of the CDR3 end; the germline J gene provides the rest. The chain uses TRBV5-1 and TRBJ1-2; possibly TRBD1 for D (6 bases). The CDR3 has 17 amino acids. Germline CDR1 reads SGHRS; CDR2 reads YFSETQ. The CDR3 is CASSLAQGLQGIMGYTF. The sequenced part of the CDR3 DNA is TGCGCCAGCAGCTTGGCACAGGGATTACAGGGTATTATGGGC. Variable domain in full (rest from reference TRBV5-1 and TRBJ1-2): KAGVTQTPRYLIKTRGQQVTLSCSPISGHRSVSWYQQTPGQGLQFLFEYFSETQRNKGNFPGRFSGRQFSNSRSEMNVSTLELGDSALYLCASSLAQGLQGIMGYTFGSGTRLTVV.

A word on this clone: The read gets to within 3 residues of the CDR3 end, and the germline J gene fills in the rest. This chain connects TRBV5-1 to TRBJ2-1; 11 nucleotides match TRBD2. This CDR3 contains 15 residues. The J segment lost 5 bases and the V segment lost 4 bases, leaving 5 bases of the junction unmatched. Looked up from germline, CDR1 is SGHRS and CDR2 is YFSETQ. Incomplete CDR3 DNA: TGCGCCAGCAGCCTTACTAGCGGGGGACACAATGAG. Residues: CASSLTSGGHNE. The entire CDR3 reads CASSLTSGGHNEQFF.

Of note for this clone: The CDR3 extends 3 residues past the end of the read, so its final part is completed from the germline J gene. The V call is TRBV30, the J call TRBJ1-1; D remains ambiguous. The CDR3 totals 11 residues. CDR1 and CDR2 (germline): GTSNPN, SVGIG (reference sequence). Trimming stripped 8 bases from V and 6 bases from J, with 13 bases between. The CDR3 bases that were read are TGTGCCCTACGGTCCCTTGCTGAA. It yields the protein CALRSLAE. The complete CDR3 protein is CALRSLAEAFF.

On this clone itself: Sequencing ends 3 residues short of the CDR3 end; the germline J gene provides the rest. The J gene is TRBJ2-7, the V gene TRBV30; 8 bases fit TRBD1. J lost 1 base, V lost 4 bases, and 6 bases had no gene match. The CDR3 is 14 residues long. CDR1 GTSNPN and CDR2 SVGIG come from the germline V gene (reference sequence). CDR3 loop: CAWTGGRGSYEQYF. The sequenced part of the CDR3 DNA is TGTGCCTGGACAGGGGGCCGCGGGTCCTACGAG.

As for this clone: The read comes to an end 3 residues before the CDR3 does, leaving the germline J gene to fill in the end. The rearrangement links TRBV7-2 to TRBJ1-2; 11 bases align to TRBD1. CDR1 and CDR2 (germline): SGHTA, FQGNSA. This CDR3 is built from 15 residues. With V trimmed by 5 bases and J by 4 bases, 6 bases remained unmatched. CDR3 residues: CASSQGTGGAYGYTF. The CDR3 bases that were read are TGTGCCAGCAGCCAAGGGACAGGGGGGGCCTATGGC.

Note on this clone: The read halts 3 residues ahead of the CDR3 end, with the missing end drawn from the germline J gene. The V and J genes are TRBV7-2 and TRBJ2-7; D possibly corresponds to TRBD1 (6 bases). This CDR3 contains 15 residues. The germline V gene encodes CDR1 SGHTA and CDR2 FQGNSA. V was pared by 5 bases and J by 0 bases, with 14 bases between. The CDR3 bases that were read are TGTGCCAGCAGCCCAGCAGGGACACCCTCCTACGAG. This codes for CASSPAGTPSYE. The entire CDR3 protein is CASSPAGTPSYEQYF.

In the case of this clone: Read sequence stops 3 residues before the CDR3 end, and the germline J gene provides the missing end. The gene calls are TRBV7-9 and TRBJ1-3; 7 positions agree with TRBD1. V shed 2 bases and J 7 bases; nucleotides not matched to a gene: 5. This CDR3 is 14 amino acids long. The germline V gene encodes CDR1 SEHNR and CDR2 FQNEAQ (reference sequence). The part of the CDR3 DNA that was read is TGTGCCAGCAGCTTAATACAGGGGAGGAACACC. It encodes CASSLIQGRNT. The full CDR3 reads CASSLIQGRNTIYF. The whole variable domain, remainder taken from reference TRBV7-9 and TRBJ1-3, is DTGVSQNPRHKITKRGQNVTFRCDPISEHNRLYWYRQTLGQGPEFLTYFQNEAQLEKSRLLSDRFSAERPKGSFSTLEIQRTEQGDSAMYLCASSLIQGRNTIYFGEGSWLTVV.

As for this clone: The CDR3 end is not reached by the read, which stops 3 residues before it; the germline J gene fills it in. The chain joins TRBV2 to TRBJ2-2; weak D call: TRBD1 (6 bases). The CDR3 length is 15 residues. The germline V gene has CDR1 SNHLY and CDR2 FYNNEI. Trimming pared 7 bases from V and 3 bases from J, leaving 15 bases between. CDR3 amino acids: CASTGDRLDTGELFF. The covered CDR3 bases are TGTGCCAGCACAGGGGATCGGTTGGACACCGGGGAG.

Remarks on this clone: The sequenced fragment ends 3 residues before the CDR3 boundary, so the rest is inferred from the germline J gene. The chain combines TRBV2 with TRBJ2-5; D gene unclear. The CDR3 covers 15 residues. V lost 0 bases and J lost 2, with 10 bases in between. Per the germline V gene, CDR1 is SNHLY and CDR2 is FYNNEI. CDR3 bases read: TGTGCCAGCAGTGAAGCCGCAAGGGCGCAAGAGACC. This codes for CASSEAARAQET. The whole CDR3 reads CASSEAARAQETQYF.

Concerning this clone: The CDR3 end is not reached by the read, which stops 3 residues before it; the germline J gene fills it in. The rearrangement uses TRBV19 and TRBJ1-2; 7 bases line up with TRBD1. The germline V gene encodes CDR1 LNHDA and CDR2 SQIVND (reference sequence). V was clipped by 3 bases and J by 4 bases; unmatched bases: 5. The CDR3 is 14 amino acids. CDR3 loop: CASSIQGQSYGYTF. The CDR3 DNA, read in part, is TGTGCCAGTAGTATCCAGGGACAGTCCTATGGC.

CDR3 DNA, as far as it was read: TGTGCCAGCAGCCCAGGGGGCCCAGCCAAAAACATT. Translating gives CASSPGGPAKNI. The full-length CDR3 reads as CASSPGGPAKNIQYF. The rearrangement links TRBV7-2 to TRBJ2-4; 8 nucleotides line up with TRBD1. The read terminates 3 residues ahead of where the CDR3 ends, so the germline J gene completes it. V was clipped by 5 bases and J by 0 bases; unmatched bases: 3. In germline, CDR1 is SGHTA, CDR2 FQGNSA. This CDR3 comprises 15 residues.

To note about this clone: Read data end 3 residues before the CDR3 end; the end is taken from the germline J gene. The chain joins TRBV7-2 to TRBJ2-3; no clear D. Germline-derived CDR1 and CDR2 are SGHTA and FQGNSA. V was pared by 3 bases and J by 1 base, with 11 bases between. The CDR3 totals 15 residues. The sequenced part of the CDR3 DNA is TGTGCCAGCAGCTTTACTCTCCCACGCACAGATACG. Residues: CASSFTLPRTDT. The full-length CDR3 reads as CASSFTLPRTDTQYF.